Listed below are T cell receptor beta chains from one sample, sequenced in a study of cytomegalovirus exposure and HLA in healthy donors. Assay used: immunoSEQ multiplex PCR; TCRdb lists only in-frame clones, some missing. The table has around 62,000 clones, around 77% seen once; the top ten hold around 5.1%. Sequencing used PBMCs. The receptors were gathered from a male donor in good health and CMV-seropositive. Both conserved end residues are part of each CDR3. A D gene is named only where the DNA matches it firmly. Size values are once, few and many counts, or a class for expanded clones, and some rows have none.

TRBV4-3	TRBJ1-4	few	.	CASSQGVGIREKLFF	TGCGCCAGCAGCCAAGGAGTCGGGATACGGGAAAAACTGTTTTTT
TRBV10-3	TRBJ1-2	.	TRBD1	CAISDQGETVALWYGYTF	TGTGCCATCAGTGATCAGGGGGAGACAGTGGCGCTGTGGTATGGCTACACCTTC
TRBV6-1	TRBJ2-7	.	TRBD2	CASSPGGTSIYEQYF	TGTGCCAGCAGTCCGGGGGGGACTAGCATCTACGAGCAGTACTTC
TRBV7-2	TRBJ1-5	once	TRBD1	CASSLRGQGVSSNQPQHF	TGTGCCAGCAGCCTTAGGGGACAGGGGGTGTCGAGCAATCAGCCCCAGCATTTT
TRBV7-2	TRBJ2-7	once	.	CASSPSEDTYEQYF	TGTGCCAGCAGCCCCTCCGAGGACACCTACGAGCAGTACTTC
TRBV9	TRBJ1-1	.	.	CASSTHRNTEAFF	TGTGCCAGCAGCACCCACAGGAACACTGAAGCTTTCTTT
TRBV7-9	TRBJ1-2	.	.	CASSLVSGYTF	TGTGCCAGCAGCTTAGTGAGTGGCTACACCTTC
TRBV29-1	TRBJ2-3	.	TRBD2	CSATRLAGGSRTDTQYF	TGCAGCGCAACTCGGTTAGCGGGGGGGTCGCGCACAGATACGCAGTATTTT
TRBV28	TRBJ1-2	.	.	CASSRGGAHYGYTF	TGTGCCAGCAGTCGAGGAGGGGCCCACTATGGCTACACCTTC
TRBV5-1	TRBJ2-3	.	TRBD2	CASSLLAGGTDTQYF	TGCGCCAGCAGCTTACTAGCGGGGGGCACAGATACGCAGTATTTT
TRBV6-6	TRBJ2-2	.	.	CASSYLTGELFF	TGTGCCAGCAGTTACCTCACCGGGGAGCTGTTTTTT
TRBV13	TRBJ2-7	.	.	CASSLGGLAVYEQYF	TGTGCCAGCAGCTTAGGGGGCCTAGCCGTCTACGAGCAGTACTTC
TRBV5-6	TRBJ2-5	.	.	CASSLASGHQETQYF	TGTGCCAGCAGCTTGGCCAGCGGGCACCAAGAGACCCAGTACTTC
TRBV2	TRBJ2-1	.	.	CASSGDSSLYNEQFF	TGTGCCAGCTCGGGGGACAGCAGCCTATACAATGAGCAGTTCTTC
TRBV9	TRBJ1-3	.	.	CASSVSSSGNTIYF	TGTGCCAGCAGCGTTTCGAGCTCTGGAAACACCATATATTTT
TRBV30	TRBJ2-2	once	TRBD2	CAWIGTSQSGELFF	TGTGCCTGGATCGGGACTAGTCAGTCCGGGGAGCTGTTTTTT
TRBV13	TRBJ2-3	.	TRBD2	CASSTLAGAPGTQYF	TGTGCCAGCAGCACTCTAGCGGGGGCACCAGGTACGCAGTATTTT